One sample yielded the 26 T cell receptor beta chains listed below, sequenced in a study of T cell repertoires in cytomegalovirus infection. No antigen has been identified for these receptors. TCRdb reprocessed the reads via MiXCR and lists one record per CDR3 protein. The sample gives about 770,000 distinct CDR3 sequences, almost 30% of which show up once; around 12% is in the top ten. The starting material was cultured CD8+ T cells from PBMCs, obtained from culture after CMV antigen stimulation. The receptors were sampled from a human donor in good health (CMV status not recorded). Some clones in this sample may be carry-over from other donors' samples.

CDR3 DNA: TGTGCCAGCAGTTCCGGACAGATTCAGTTCTTC. Translated: CASSSGQIQFF. This chain joins TRBV6-2 or TRBV6-3 and TRBJ2-1, with D possibly TRBD1 on 6 matching bases. The CDR3 sequence is 11 residues long. With 4 bases removed from V and 13 bases from J, the gap between germline ends came to 11 bases. Germline CDR1 reads MNHEY; CDR2 reads SVGEGT.

In its sample, this clonotype was seen a few times. The chain links TRBV14 to TRBJ2-2, with 9 bases lining up with TRBD2. Losses at the gene ends were 1 base for V and 4 bases for J; bases not matched to a gene: 7. Germline V gives CDR1 SGHDN, CDR2 FVKESK. The CDR3 sequence is 17 residues long. CDR3: CASSQGLAGYFTGELFF. The CDR3 region has the DNA TGTGCCAGCAGCCAAGGTCTAGCGGGGTATTTCACCGGGGAGCTGTTTTTT.

The chain recombines TRBV3-1 with TRBJ2-7; no definite D call. The CDR3 length is 13 residues. Trimming took 7 bases from V and 5 from J, leaving 15 bases between them. The V gene's germline CDR1 is LGHDT and CDR2 YNNKEL (reference sequence). DNA of the CDR3: TGTGCCAGCACCACCATCGACACCGACGAGCAGTACTTC. The encoded protein is CASTTIDTDEQYF.

The chain carries TRBV2 and TRBJ1-3; maybe TRBD1 (5 bases). The CDR3 loop spans 15 amino acids. V was trimmed by 6 bases and J by 1 base, leaving 13 bases between them. Germline loops: CDR1 SNHLY, CDR2 FYNNEI. CDR3 in amino acids: CASRRKTESGNTIYF. DNA for the CDR3: TGTGCCAGCAGACGCAAGACAGAGTCTGGAAACACCATATATTTT. Full variable domain (missing parts from reference TRBV2 and TRBJ1-3): EPEVTQTPSHQVTQMGQEVILRCVPISNHLYFYWYRQILGQKVEFLVSFYNNEISEKSEIFDDQFSVERPDGSNFTLKIRSTKLEDSAMYFCASRRKTESGNTIYFGEGSWLTVV.

V and J are TRBV20-1 and TRBJ2-3; perhaps TRBD2 as D (6 bases). The CDR3 totals 14 residues. CDR1 is DFQATT, CDR2 SNEGSKA, per germline (reference sequence). Deletions cut 4 bases from V and 0 bases from J, with 11 bases between. The CDR3, as DNA: TGCAGTGCTACGGGTAGCGGAAGCACAGATACGCAGTATTTT. Its translation: CSATGSGSTDTQYF.

This clonotype was recorded a few times. The CDR3 region has the DNA TGTGCCAGCAGCTCTCACGATCAGGGGAAAGACTACAATGAGCAGTTCTTC. This encodes CASSSHDQGKDYNEQFF. V gene TRBV7-8 combines with J gene TRBJ2-1, with D perhaps TRBD1 (6 bases). Germline assignment: CDR1 SGHVS and CDR2 FQNEAQ. V lost 4 bases and J 3 bases, leaving 19 bases between the germline ends. The CDR3 has 17 amino acids.

For the CDR3, the DNA is TGTGCCAGCAGCCAAACGATGTCTGGAAACACCATATATTTT. Translating gives CASSQTMSGNTIYF. The chain employs TRBV27 and TRBJ1-3; D is unclear. Trimming stripped 6 bases from V and 1 base from J, with 10 bases between. The germline gives CDR1 MNHEY, CDR2 SMNVEV (reference sequence). This CDR3 has 14 amino acids.

The rearrangement links TRBV27 to TRBJ1-5; no definite D call. The V and J ends lost 10 bases and 6 bases respectively, with 13 bases between them. The CDR3 covers 12 residues. Germline CDR1 reads MNHEY; CDR2 reads SMNVEV (reference sequence). CDR3 DNA sequence: TGTGCCACCTGGGCCGGCGGTCAGCCCCAGCATTTT. Protein sequence: CATWAGGQPQHF.

In this sample, this clonotype turned up once. The V gene is TRBV29-1, the J gene TRBJ2-2; tentative D call: TRBD2 (6 bases). V gave up 1 base and J gave up 4 bases, with 7 bases separating them. In germline, CDR1 is SQVTM, CDR2 ANQGSEA. The CDR3 length is 13 residues. In nucleotides, the CDR3 is TGCAGCGTTGAAGGGAGGGCCACCGGGGAGCTGTTTTTT. This sequence encodes CSVEGRATGELFF.

This clonotype appeared many times. The V and J genes are TRBV7-2 and TRBJ2-2; TRBD2 agrees at 12 bases. V gave up 6 bases and J gave up 4 bases; unmatched junction bases: 3. The V gene's germline CDR1 is SGHTA and CDR2 FQGNSA. The CDR3 length is 15 residues. CDR3: CASRQTSGGTGELFF. CDR3 nucleotide sequence: TGTGCCAGCAGACAGACTAGCGGGGGCACCGGGGAGCTGTTTTTT.

This clonotype was seen just once. At one of its ends the junction is not consistent with the germline gene, which may arise from a read error. The genes are TRBV24-1 and TRBJ2-5; TRBD2 aligns across 9 bases. The CDR3 is 15 amino acids. Germline CDR1 is KGHDR and CDR2 is SFDVKD. CDR3 amino acids: CVTSDQRGAQETQYF. The CDR3 nucleotides are TGTGTCACCAGTGATCAGCGGGGGGCCCAAGAGACCCAGTACTTC.

This clonotype was seen repeatedly, ten times or more. The chain combines TRBV7-9 with TRBJ2-1; D is possibly TRBD1 (6 bases). Per the germline V gene, CDR1 is SEHNR and CDR2 is FQNEAQ (reference sequence). The V end lost 3 bases, the J end lost 3 bases, and 9 bases lay between the germline ends. CDR3 length: 14 residues. The CDR3 DNA sequence: TGTGCCAGCAGCTTCCACAGGGTCTACAATGAGCAGTTCTTC. Translation gives CASSFHRVYNEQFF.

This clonotype was seen at least ten times. The chain uses TRBV7-8 and TRBJ2-2; 8 bases fit TRBD2. Germline-derived CDR1 and CDR2 are SGHVS and FQNEAQ. Germline trimming cut 5 bases from V and 2 bases from J; bases unmatched to any gene: 4. This CDR3 spans 15 amino acids. The CDR3 bases are TGTGCCAGCAGCCCCCGGACTAGCAACACCGGGGAGCTGTTTTTT. It yields the protein CASSPRTSNTGELFF.

This clonotype appeared once. The chain employs TRBV27 and TRBJ2-1, with D perhaps assigned TRBD1 or TRBD2 (6 bases each). This CDR3 has 12 residues. V was shortened by 10 bases and J by 7 bases, with 14 bases between the two germline ends. In germline, CDR1 is MNHEY, CDR2 SMNVEV (reference sequence). The CDR3 reads CATSEGENEQFF. CDR3 DNA sequence: TGTGCCACCTCGGAGGGGGAGAATGAGCAGTTCTTC.

J is TRBJ2-5 and V is TRBV28; 11 bases fit TRBD2. The CDR3 spans 15 residues. Per the germline V gene, CDR1 is MDHEN and CDR2 is SYDVKM. The V gene end was trimmed by 3 bases and the J gene end by 4 bases; junction bases not matched to a gene: 4. CDR3 DNA sequence: TGTGCCAGCAGTTTCCTAGCGGGGGGAATAGAGACCCAGTACTTC. It translates to CASSFLAGGIETQYF.

The chain carries TRBV6-5 and TRBJ2-1; D unresolved. Between the trimmed V and J ends, which lost 0 bases and 1 base, there was a span of 7 bases. The CDR3 is 15 residues long. Germline CDR1 reads MNHEY; CDR2 reads SVGAGI. The CDR3 sequence: CASSYSVYSYNEQFF. CDR3 nucleotides: TGTGCCAGCAGTTACTCGGTCTATTCCTACAATGAGCAGTTCTTC.

This clonotype was detected ten times or more. The genes are TRBV7-9 and TRBJ2-3; a weak D match, TRBD2 (5 bases). Germline CDR1 is SEHNR and CDR2 is FQNEAQ (reference sequence). V lost 2 bases to trimming and J lost 6 bases, with 18 bases between them. The CDR3 consists of 16 residues. The DNA of the CDR3 is TGTGCCAGCAGCTTAATCGGGGTAACCTCCGAGGATACGCAGTATTTT. This gives the protein CASSLIGVTSEDTQYF.

This chain joins TRBV6-6 and TRBJ1-2; D is ambiguous. Germline CDR1 MNHNY, CDR2 SVGAGI (reference sequence). CDR3 length: 15 residues. Trimming pared 7 bases from V and 2 bases from J, leaving 17 bases between. The chain's CDR3 is CASTYTPRVNYGYTF. The CDR3 nucleotides read TGTGCCAGCACTTATACCCCGAGGGTGAACTATGGCTACACCTTC.

This clonotype has a handful of counts. This chain connects TRBV19 to TRBJ2-1; no clear D gene. The germline V gene encodes CDR1 LNHDA and CDR2 SQIVND (reference sequence). With 3 bases removed from V and 6 bases from J, the gap between germline ends came to 9 bases. The CDR3 is made up of 13 amino acids. CDR3 sequence reads: CASSIAGPNEQFF. CDR3 DNA: TGTGCCAGTAGTATTGCCGGGCCCAATGAGCAGTTCTTC.

The V gene is TRBV6-6, the J gene TRBJ2-7; 7 bases map to TRBD1. J lost 3 bases, V lost 5 bases, and 7 bases had no gene match. The germline V gene has CDR1 MNHNY and CDR2 SVGAGI (reference sequence). The CDR3 sequence is 14 residues long. In nucleotides, the CDR3 is TGTGCCAGCAGTGAGATGGACAGGATCTACGAGCAGTACTTC. This codes for CASSEMDRIYEQYF.

The rearrangement uses TRBV12-5 and TRBJ1-1, with TRBD1 identical over 7 bases. The CDR3 consists of 14 residues. With V trimmed by 5 bases and J by 6 bases, 9 bases remained unmatched. Germline CDR1 and CDR2: LGHNT and FRNRAP. The CDR3 DNA reads TGTGCTAGTGGTCTCAAGGGGGCCGGGGCTGAAGCTTTCTTT. It is translated as CASGLKGAGAEAFF.

The chain is built from TRBV7-9 and TRBJ1-1, with D unclear. The germline V and J ends were trimmed by 5 bases and 5 bases, with 6 bases remaining between them. The CDR3 spans 11 residues. CDR1 and CDR2 from the germline V gene are SEHNR and FQNEAQ (reference sequence). CDR3 nucleotide sequence: TGTGCCAGCAGCGACAAAACTGAAGCTTTCTTT. It translates to CASSDKTEAFF.

This clonotype was counted between two and nine times. The chain carries TRBV7-9 and TRBJ1-1; a weak D match, TRBD1 (5 bases). V lost 1 base to trimming and J lost 2 bases, with 14 bases between them. The CDR3 runs to 16 residues. In germline, CDR1 is SEHNR, CDR2 FQNEAQ (reference sequence). The chain's CDR3 is CASSLERGGVNTEAFF. The DNA for the CDR3 is TGTGCCAGCAGCTTAGAGAGGGGTGGGGTTAACACTGAAGCTTTCTTT.

This chain uses TRBV29-1 with TRBJ2-1; 11 nucleotides line up with TRBD2. J lost 6 bases, V lost 3 bases, and 13 bases had no gene match. Germline CDR1 is SQVTM and CDR2 is ANQGSEA. This CDR3 is built from 17 residues. DNA for the CDR3: TGCAGCGTTGATCCGGGACTAGCGGACTCCCGGGGCAATGAGCAGTTCTTC. Translation: CSVDPGLADSRGNEQFF.

This clonotype came up a few times. This rearrangement joins TRBV7-9 to TRBJ1-1; 9 nucleotides align to TRBD1. CDR1 is SEHNR and CDR2 is FQNEAQ in the germline V gene (reference sequence). This CDR3 comprises 13 residues. V dropped 8 bases and J dropped 1; count of bases not matched to a gene: 2. CDR3 sequence (DNA): TGTGCCAGCGGGGGACAGGGGAACACTGAAGCTTTCTTT. It codes for CASGGQGNTEAFF.

In this sample, this clonotype turned up many times. Here the CDR3 DNA reads TGTGCCAGCAGTTTCGGCTCCTACGAGCAGTACGTC. Amino acid sequence: CASSFGSYEQYV. This chain links TRBV12-3 or TRBV12-4 with TRBJ2-7, with no clear D. The CDR3 totals 12 residues. V gave up 3 bases and J gave up 0 bases, with 3 bases separating them.